This is a list of T cell receptor beta chains from one sample in a study of tumor-infiltrating lymphocytes in primary liver carcinoma. MiXCR, applied by TCRdb to the multiplex PCR reads, yields one record per CDR3 protein. The table lists 30,000 to 40,000 distinct CDR3 sequences, 70% to 85% of them singletons. The source material was liver tumor tissue from sampling region 4. These receptors originate from a man in his forties with primary liver carcinoma and hepatitis B virus infection. Each CDR3 is given with its conserved first and last residue. Each record gives: clone size, CDR3 length, V gene, CDR3 protein. Expanded clones get a size class; other rows say once, few or many, or leave the size out.

abundance: medium-sized
len: 16
v_gene: TRBV4-2
CDR3aa: CASSQDLGASGNEQFF

abundance: .
len: 14
v_gene: TRBV11-2
CDR3aa: CASSVDTSRRSLFF

abundance: once
len: 14
v_gene: TRBV5-5
CDR3aa: CASSLGRGGGALFF

abundance: .
len: 14
v_gene: TRBV11-2
CDR3aa: CANSSGTGDNIQHF

abundance: .
len: 16
v_gene: TRBV24-1
CDR3aa: CATSDWSVVSADTQYF

abundance: many
len: 12
v_gene: TRBV28
CDR3aa: CASREQGKEAFF

abundance: .
len: 13
v_gene: TRBV28
CDR3aa: CASSPADSYGYIF

abundance: many
len: 16
v_gene: TRBV28
CDR3aa: CASSSPRGVLSYEQYF

abundance: many
len: 15
v_gene: TRBV28
CDR3aa: CASRTDLTSGNEQFF

abundance: .
len: 13
v_gene: TRBV28
CDR3aa: CASTALTYSHQHF